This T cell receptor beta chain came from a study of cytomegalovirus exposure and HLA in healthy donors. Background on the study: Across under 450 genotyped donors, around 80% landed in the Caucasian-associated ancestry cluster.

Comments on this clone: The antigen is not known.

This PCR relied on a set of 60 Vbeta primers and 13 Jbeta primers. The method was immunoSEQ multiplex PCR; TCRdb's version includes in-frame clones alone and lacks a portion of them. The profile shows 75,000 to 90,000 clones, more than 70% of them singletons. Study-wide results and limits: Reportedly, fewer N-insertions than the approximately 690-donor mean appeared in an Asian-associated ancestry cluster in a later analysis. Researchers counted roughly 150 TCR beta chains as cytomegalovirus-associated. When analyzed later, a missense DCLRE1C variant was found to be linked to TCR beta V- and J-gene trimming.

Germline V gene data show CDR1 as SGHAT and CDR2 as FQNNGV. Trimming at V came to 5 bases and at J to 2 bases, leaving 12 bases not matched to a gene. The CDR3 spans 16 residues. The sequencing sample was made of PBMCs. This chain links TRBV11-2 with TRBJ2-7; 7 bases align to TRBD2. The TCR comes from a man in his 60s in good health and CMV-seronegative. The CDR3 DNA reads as TGTGCCAGCAGCCCCAACAGACTAGCATCAGCCTACGAGCAGTACTTC. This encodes CASSPNRLASAYEQYF.